Listed here are 13 T cell receptor beta chains from one sample, sequenced in a study of blood T cell repertoires in COVID-19. Using immunoSEQ multiplex PCR, the repertoire was profiled, and TCRdb retains in-frame clones only, with some absent. Of 200,000 or so clones in the sample, roughly 90% were seen once. The sequenced sample consisted of PBMCs or T cells enriched from blood (not recorded which). Receptors originate from a woman in her thirties or forties with acute COVID-19.

CDR3 sequence (DNA): TGCGCCACCCCCCAGATAGGGACAGGGGATACCATCGGTAGCGGAAACACCATATATTTT. Its translation: CATPQIGTGDTIGSGNTIYF. The chain couples TRBV5-1 to TRBJ1-3; TRBD1 matches 10 bases. The CDR3 runs 20 residues. The ends lost 9 bases at V and 4 bases at J; junction bases unmatched: 25. Looked up from germline, CDR1 is SGHRS and CDR2 is YFSETQ.

The chain has TRBV6-1 and TRBJ2-5; TRBD1 might be the D (6 bases). V lost 1 base and J 3 bases, leaving 9 bases between the germline ends. This CDR3 contains 14 residues. The germline gives CDR1 MNHNS, CDR2 SASEGT. The CDR3 DNA reads TGTGCCAGCAGTGAAGGGACAGCGAAAGAGACCCAGTACTTC. This sequence encodes CASSEGTAKETQYF.

The gene calls are TRBV15 and TRBJ1-4, with D hard to call. V was clipped by 0 bases and J by 8 bases, with 16 bases between them. In germline, CDR1 is LNHNV, CDR2 YYDKDF (reference sequence). The CDR3 length is 16 residues. The CDR3 region is CATSRDIRVSLEKLFF. The CDR3 DNA reads as TGTGCCACCAGCAGAGATATCCGGGTTTCTTTGGAAAAACTGTTTTTT.

This chain uses TRBV9 with TRBJ2-1, with unresolved D. CDR3 length: 17 amino acids. Germline assignment: CDR1 SGDLS and CDR2 YYNGEE. V lost 5 bases to trimming and J lost 1 base, with 19 bases between them. The CDR3 spells CASRAESLGSSYNEQFF. The CDR3 DNA is TGTGCCAGCAGGGCGGAGTCTCTAGGTTCGTCCTACAATGAGCAGTTCTTC.

The V call is TRBV24-1, the J call TRBJ1-1, with TRBD1 matching over 8 bases. This CDR3 has 15 amino acids. CDR1 KGHDR and CDR2 SFDVKD come from the germline V gene. With V trimmed by 4 bases and J by 5 bases, 8 bases remained unmatched. CDR3 sequence: CATSDPSTGGTEAFF. The CDR3, as DNA: TGTGCCACCAGTGACCCTAGTACAGGGGGTACTGAAGCTTTCTTT.

The V gene is TRBV25-1, the J gene TRBJ2-2, with D hard to call. CDR1 and CDR2 from the germline V gene are MGHDK and SYGVNS. With 4 bases removed from V and 4 bases from J, the gap between germline ends came to 10 bases. The CDR3 is 14 residues long. Here the CDR3 reads CASSVLLLTGELFF. The CDR3 DNA is TGTGCCAGCAGTGTTTTACTACTCACCGGGGAGCTGTTTTTT.

J is TRBJ1-5 and V is TRBV7-2; D is possibly TRBD1 (5 bases). Germline V lookup: CDR1 SGHTA, CDR2 FQGNSA. This CDR3 has 15 amino acids. The germline V and J ends were trimmed by 2 bases and 2 bases, with 10 bases remaining between them. The CDR3 loop is CASSLTRARNQPQHF. The CDR3 DNA follows: TGTGCCAGCAGCTTAACCAGGGCCCGCAATCAGCCCCAGCATTTT.

This chain links TRBV24-1 with TRBJ1-5; the match to TRBD1 covers 8 bases. Germline V gene lookup returns CDR1 KGHDR and CDR2 SFDVKD. V lost 5 bases to trimming and J lost 6 bases; unmatched junction nucleotides: 2. The CDR3 totals 13 residues. The CDR3 region has the DNA TGTGCCACCAGTGTCGACAGGGGTCAGCCCCAGCATTTT. Its protein product is CATSVDRGQPQHF.

This chain connects TRBV11-2 to TRBJ1-1; 9 nucleotides match TRBD1. Germline-derived CDR1 and CDR2 are SGHAT and FQNNGV. There are 16 residues in the CDR3. V gave up 6 bases and J gave up 4 bases; unmatched junction bases: 12. In DNA, the CDR3 is TGTGCCAGCAGGGACAGGGGAACCTCTGGGGGCACTGAAGCTTTCTTT. This sequence encodes CASRDRGTSGGTEAFF.

This clone was seen only once. The V and J genes are TRBV4-1 and TRBJ2-7, with D hard to call. V lost 3 bases and J 0 bases, leaving 18 bases between the germline ends. The CDR3 consists of 17 residues. Germline CDR1 reads MGHRA; CDR2 reads YSYEKL. CDR3 DNA: TGCGCCAGCAGCCAGGTAGATTCTCTTTCCGGCTCCTACGAGCAGTACGTC. Translating gives CASSQVDSLSGSYEQYV.

This clone has more than one count but fewer than ten. The V gene is TRBV7-9, the J gene TRBJ1-5; D remains unclear. The germline CDR1 and CDR2 sequences are SEHNR and FQNEAQ (reference sequence). Deletions cut 0 bases from V and 7 bases from J, with 7 bases between. The CDR3 extends over 13 amino acids. The CDR3 sequence is CASSLAGGQPQHF. The CDR3 DNA reads TGTGCCAGCAGCTTAGCAGGAGGCCAGCCCCAGCATTTT.

The rearrangement links TRBV11-2 to TRBJ1-2; D may be TRBD1 (6 bases). Germline CDR1 SGHAT, CDR2 FQNNGV. The CDR3 runs 14 residues. Trimming stripped 4 bases from V and 4 bases from J, with 13 bases between. The CDR3 here is CASSSITGLYGYTF. The CDR3 DNA follows: TGTGCCAGCAGCTCTATTACAGGGCTCTATGGCTACACCTTC.

The J gene is TRBJ1-1, the V gene TRBV18; D might be TRBD1 (6 bases). In germline, CDR1 is KGHSH, CDR2 LQKENI. The CDR3 length is 13 residues. Trimming removed 6 bases from V and 6 bases from J, with 14 bases in between. In DNA, the CDR3 is TGTGCCAGCTCCCCCAGGGGTGGGGCTGAAGCTTTCTTT. This gives the protein CASSPRGGAEAFF.